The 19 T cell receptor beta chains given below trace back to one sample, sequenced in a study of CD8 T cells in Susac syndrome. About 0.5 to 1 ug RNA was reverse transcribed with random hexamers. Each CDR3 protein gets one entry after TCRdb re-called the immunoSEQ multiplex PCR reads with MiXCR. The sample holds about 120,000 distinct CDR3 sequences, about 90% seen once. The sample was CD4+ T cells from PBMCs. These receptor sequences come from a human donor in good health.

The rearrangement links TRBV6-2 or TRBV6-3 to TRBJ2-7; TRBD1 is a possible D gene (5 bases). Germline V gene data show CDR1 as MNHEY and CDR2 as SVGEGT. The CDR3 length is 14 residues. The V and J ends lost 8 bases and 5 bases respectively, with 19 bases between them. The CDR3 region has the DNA TGTGCCAGCCTTGGGCTGGGGCCACCCCACGAGCAGTACTTC. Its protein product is CASLGLGPPHEQYF.

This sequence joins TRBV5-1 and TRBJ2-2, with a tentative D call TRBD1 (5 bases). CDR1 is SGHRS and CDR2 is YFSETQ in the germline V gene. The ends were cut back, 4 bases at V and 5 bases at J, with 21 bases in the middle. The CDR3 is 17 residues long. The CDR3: CASSPEIQGAGTGELFF. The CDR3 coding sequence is TGCGCCAGCAGCCCGGAGATTCAGGGCGCTGGAACCGGGGAGCTGTTTTTT.

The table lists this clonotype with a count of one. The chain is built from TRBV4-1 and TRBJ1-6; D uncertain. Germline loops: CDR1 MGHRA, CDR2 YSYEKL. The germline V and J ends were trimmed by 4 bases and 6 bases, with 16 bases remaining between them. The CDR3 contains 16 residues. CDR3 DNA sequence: TGCGCCAGCAGCCTTAACCCGGCAGAGTTTAATTCACCCCTCCACTTT. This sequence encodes CASSLNPAEFNSPLHF.

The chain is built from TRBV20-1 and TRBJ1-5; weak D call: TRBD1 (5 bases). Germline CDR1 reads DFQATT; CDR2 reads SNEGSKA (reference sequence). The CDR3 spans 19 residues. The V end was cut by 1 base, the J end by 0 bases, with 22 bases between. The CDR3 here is CSARAARREKGNSNQPQHF. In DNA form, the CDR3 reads TGCAGTGCTAGAGCCGCCCGCAGGGAAAAGGGTAATAGCAATCAGCCCCAGCATTTT.

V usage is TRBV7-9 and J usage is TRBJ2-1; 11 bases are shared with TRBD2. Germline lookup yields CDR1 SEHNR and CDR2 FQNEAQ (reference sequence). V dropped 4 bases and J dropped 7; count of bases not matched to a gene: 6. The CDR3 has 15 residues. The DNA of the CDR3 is TGTGCCAGCAGCTCCATAGCGGGAGGGGAGAATGAGCAGTTCTTC. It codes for CASSSIAGGENEQFF.

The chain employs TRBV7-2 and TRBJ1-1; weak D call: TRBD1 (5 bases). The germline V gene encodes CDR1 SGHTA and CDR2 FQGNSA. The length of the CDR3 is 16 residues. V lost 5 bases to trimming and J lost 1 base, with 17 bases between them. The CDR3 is CASSPFPGQGNTEAFF. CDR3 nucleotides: TGTGCCAGCAGCCCATTTCCGGGCCAGGGGAACACTGAAGCTTTCTTT.

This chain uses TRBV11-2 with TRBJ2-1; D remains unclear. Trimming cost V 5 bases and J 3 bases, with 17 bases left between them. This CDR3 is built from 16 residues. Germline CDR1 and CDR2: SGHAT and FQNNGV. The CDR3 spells CASSTDEGRYYNEQFF. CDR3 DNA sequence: TGTGCCAGCAGCACCGATGAAGGGCGCTACTACAATGAGCAGTTCTTC. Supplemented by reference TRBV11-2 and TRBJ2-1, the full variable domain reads EAGVAQSPRYKIIEKRQSVAFWCNPISGHATLYWYQQILGQGPKLLIQFQNNGVVDDSQLPKDRFSAERLKGVDSTLKIQPAKLEDSAVYLCASSTDEGRYYNEQFFGPGTRLTVL.

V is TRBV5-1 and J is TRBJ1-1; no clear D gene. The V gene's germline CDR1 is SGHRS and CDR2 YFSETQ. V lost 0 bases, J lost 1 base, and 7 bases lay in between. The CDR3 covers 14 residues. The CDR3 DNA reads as TGCGCCAGCAGCTTGGAGTACAGGAACACTGAAGCTTTCTTT. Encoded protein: CASSLEYRNTEAFF.

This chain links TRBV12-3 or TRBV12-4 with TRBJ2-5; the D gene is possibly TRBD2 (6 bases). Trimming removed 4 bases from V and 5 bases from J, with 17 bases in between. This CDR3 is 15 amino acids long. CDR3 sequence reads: CASSWVSGGGETQYF. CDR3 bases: TGTGCCAGCAGTTGGGTTAGCGGTGGCGGGGAGACCCAGTACTTC.

The CDR3 protein is CASRTLSGGAGNEQFF. The CDR3 region has the DNA TGTGCCAGCAGGACCCTCAGCGGGGGGGCGGGCAATGAGCAGTTCTTC. The chain has TRBV6-1 and TRBJ2-1; 10 nucleotides match TRBD2. The germline V gene encodes CDR1 MNHNS and CDR2 SASEGT. V gave up 6 bases and J gave up 6 bases; unmatched junction bases: 11. The CDR3 has 16 residues.

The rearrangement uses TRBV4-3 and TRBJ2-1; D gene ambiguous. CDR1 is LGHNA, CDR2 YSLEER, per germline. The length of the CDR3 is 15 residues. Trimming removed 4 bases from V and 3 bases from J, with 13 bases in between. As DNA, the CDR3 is TGCGCCAGCAGCCCATATAACGAGAACTACAATGAGCAGTTCTTC. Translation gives CASSPYNENYNEQFF.

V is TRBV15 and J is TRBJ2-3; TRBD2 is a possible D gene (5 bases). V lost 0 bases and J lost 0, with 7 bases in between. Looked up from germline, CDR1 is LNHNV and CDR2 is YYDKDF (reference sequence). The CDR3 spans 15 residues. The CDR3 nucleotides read TGTGCCACCAGCAGAGACGGGGATAGCACAGATACGCAGTATTTT. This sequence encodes CATSRDGDSTDTQYF.

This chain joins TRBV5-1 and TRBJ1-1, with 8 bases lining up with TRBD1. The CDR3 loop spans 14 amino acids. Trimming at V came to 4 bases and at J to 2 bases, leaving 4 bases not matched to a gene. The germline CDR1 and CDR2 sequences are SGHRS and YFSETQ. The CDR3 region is CASSLGQDNTEAFF. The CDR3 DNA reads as TGCGCCAGCAGCCTGGGACAGGATAACACTGAAGCTTTCTTT.

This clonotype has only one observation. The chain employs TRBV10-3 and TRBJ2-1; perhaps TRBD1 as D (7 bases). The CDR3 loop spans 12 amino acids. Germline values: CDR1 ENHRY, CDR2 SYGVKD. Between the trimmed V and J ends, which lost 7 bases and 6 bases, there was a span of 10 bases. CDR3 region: CAIKQGGNEQFF. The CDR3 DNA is TGTGCCATCAAGCAGGGGGGCAATGAGCAGTTCTTC.

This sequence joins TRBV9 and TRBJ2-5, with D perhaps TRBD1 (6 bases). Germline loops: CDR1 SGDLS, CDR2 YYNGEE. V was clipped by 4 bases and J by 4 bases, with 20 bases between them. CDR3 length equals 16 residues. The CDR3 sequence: CASSPGSWGRPETQYF. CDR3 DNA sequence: TGTGCCAGCAGCCCAGGTAGCTGGGGGCGTCCAGAGACCCAGTACTTC. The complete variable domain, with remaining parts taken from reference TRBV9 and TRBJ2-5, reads DSGVTQTPKHLITATGQRVTLRCSPRSGDLSVYWYQQSLDQGLQFLIQYYNGEERAKGNILERFSAQQFPDLHSELNLSSLELGDSALYFCASSPGSWGRPETQYFGPGTRLLVL.

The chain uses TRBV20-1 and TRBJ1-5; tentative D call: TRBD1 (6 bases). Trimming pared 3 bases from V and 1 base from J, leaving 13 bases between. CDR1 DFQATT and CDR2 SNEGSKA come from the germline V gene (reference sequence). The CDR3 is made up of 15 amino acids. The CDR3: CSASMTGISNQPQHF. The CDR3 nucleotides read TGCAGTGCTAGCATGACAGGAATAAGCAATCAGCCCCAGCATTTT.

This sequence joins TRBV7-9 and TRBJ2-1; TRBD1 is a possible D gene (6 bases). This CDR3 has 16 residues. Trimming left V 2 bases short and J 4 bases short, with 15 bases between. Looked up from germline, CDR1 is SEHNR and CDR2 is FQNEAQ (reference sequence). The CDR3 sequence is CASSLRQAGPYNEQFF. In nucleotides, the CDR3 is TGTGCCAGCAGCTTAAGACAGGCCGGACCTTACAATGAGCAGTTCTTC.

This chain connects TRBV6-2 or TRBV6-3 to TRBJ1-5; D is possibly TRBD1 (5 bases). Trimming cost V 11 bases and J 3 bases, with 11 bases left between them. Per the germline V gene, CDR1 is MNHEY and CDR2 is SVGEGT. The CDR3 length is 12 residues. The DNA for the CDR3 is TGTGCCGCTGAGGGGAACAATCAGCCCCAGCATTTT. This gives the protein CAAEGNNQPQHF.

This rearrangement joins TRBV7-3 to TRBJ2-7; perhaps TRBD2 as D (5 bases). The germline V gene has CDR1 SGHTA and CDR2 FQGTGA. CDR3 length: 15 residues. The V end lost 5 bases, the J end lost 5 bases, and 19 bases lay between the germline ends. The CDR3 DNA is TGTGCCAGCAGCGCGGGCGGACGCCTAGTAGACGAGCAGTACTTC. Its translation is CASSAGGRLVDEQYF.